This TCR beta chain comes out of a study of lymphopenia after photon versus proton radiotherapy. Overall study findings and caveats: After lymphocyte nadir, photon-treated repertoires showed oligoclonal expansion, especially CD8+ Temra. Photon-treated patients lost naive T cells and TCR diversity; proton-treated stayed stable. Only patients who died were analyzed for survival; proton advantage is unproven. Larger post-nadir TCR diversity loss correlated inversely with survival in deceased patients.

Worth noting for this clone: Its antigen remains unknown.

Clones were read by immunoSEQ multiplex PCR, and TCRdb kept only the in-frame ones, dropping some. The table shows 20,000 to 30,000 clones, with 90% occurring only once. CDR1 and CDR2 from the germline V gene are SEHNR and FQNEAQ (reference sequence). V dropped 6 bases and J dropped 9; count of bases not matched to a gene: 9. There are 14 residues in the CDR3. The rearrangement uses TRBV7-9 and TRBJ2-1; 9 bases align to TRBD1. This specimen was peripheral blood, taken from a patient treated with photon-based radiotherapy. This sequence was found in a woman between 45 and 60 years old with cholangiocarcinoma. CDR3 in DNA: TGTGCCAGCAGTCCCCTACAGGGGGCGAGTGAGCAGTTCTTC. Translated: CASSPLQGASEQFF.